The next 30 T cell receptor beta chains were all read from a single sample in a study of blood T cell repertoires in COVID-19 (dated by TCRdb to the early 2020s). Library creation used the immunoSEQ multiplex PCR assay. Held by TCRdb, this immuneACCESS table contains in-frame sequences only and omits some clones. Under half of the omission traces to an unresolved V gene where checked; the cause of the rest is unknown. Across this sample there are 100,000 or so clones, with approximately 85% seen only once. Of the sample, 5.5% to 8% falls within the top ten clones. Material: peripheral blood. The receptors were sampled from a woman aged 55-69 years with acute or convalescent COVID-19.

This clone showed up just a few times. V and J are TRBV6-1 and TRBJ1-1; D remains ambiguous. Per the germline V gene, CDR1 is MNHNS and CDR2 is SASEGT. V lost 2 bases and J 2 bases, leaving 12 bases between the germline ends. This CDR3 spans 15 amino acids. CDR3 in amino acids: CASSESFTVNTEAFF. CDR3 DNA: TGTGCCAGCAGTGAATCGTTCACGGTAAACACTGAAGCTTTCTTT.

The chain couples TRBV29-1 to TRBJ1-2; no clear D gene. The CDR3 has 11 residues. V lost 7 bases and J lost 4, with 10 bases in between. Per germline, CDR1 SQVTM and CDR2 ANQGSEA. CDR3 sequence (DNA): TGCAGCGCCATCTCGGGCTATGGCTACACCTTC. Encoded protein: CSAISGYGYTF.

The V gene is TRBV5-4, the J gene TRBJ1-3, with 10 bases identical to TRBD1. With 3 bases clipped from V and 0 bases from J, the junction kept 6 bases outside the gene matches. Germline assignment: CDR1 SGHNT and CDR2 YYREEE (reference sequence). The CDR3 has 17 amino acids. CDR3 region: CASSSWGDRGSGNTIYF. DNA for the CDR3: TGTGCCAGCAGCTCCTGGGGGGACAGGGGCTCTGGAAACACCATATATTTT.

The rearrangement links TRBV5-4 to TRBJ2-2; 10 nucleotides line up with TRBD2. The CDR3 loop spans 15 amino acids. V lost 5 bases and J lost 6; bases outside the gene matches: 7. In germline, CDR1 is SGHNT, CDR2 YYREEE (reference sequence). This CDR3 reads CASSSGLAKSGELFF. The CDR3 coding sequence is TGTGCCAGCAGTTCGGGACTAGCGAAATCCGGGGAGCTGTTTTTT.

V is TRBV28 and J is TRBJ2-5; possible D gene TRBD2, 6 bases. The CDR3 is made up of 17 amino acids. Trimming stripped 3 bases from V and 2 bases from J, with 19 bases between. Germline CDR1 is MDHEN and CDR2 is SYDVKM. The CDR3 is CASSLERRARVQETQYF. CDR3 coding DNA: TGTGCCAGCAGTTTGGAGCGGAGGGCTCGGGTACAAGAGACCCAGTACTTC.

V gene TRBV6-6 combines with J gene TRBJ2-6; TRBD1 matches at 9 bases. Germline V gene sequence: CDR1 MNHNY, CDR2 SVGAGI (reference sequence). V lost 5 bases and J lost 0; bases outside the gene matches: 2. The CDR3 is 16 amino acids. The CDR3 DNA reads TGTGCCAGCAGTCGACAGGGGGGCTCTGGGGCCAACGTCCTGACTTTC. Protein sequence: CASSRQGGSGANVLTF.

V usage is TRBV2 and J usage is TRBJ2-3; 7 bases are a match to TRBD2. The CDR3 length is 15 residues. Losses at the gene ends were 7 bases for V and 4 bases for J; bases not matched to a gene: 11. CDR1 SNHLY and CDR2 FYNNEI come from the germline V gene. The CDR3 protein is CASTRGSREADTQYF. CDR3 in DNA: TGTGCCAGCACCCGCGGGAGCCGGGAAGCAGATACGCAGTATTTT. The complete variable domain, with remaining parts taken from reference TRBV2 and TRBJ2-3, reads EPEVTQTPSHQVTQMGQEVILRCVPISNHLYFYWYRQILGQKVEFLVSFYNNEISEKSEIFDDQFSVERPDGSNFTLKIRSTKLEDSAMYFCASTRGSREADTQYFGPGTRLTVL.

The chain couples TRBV9 to TRBJ1-1, with a possible D match to TRBD1 (5 bases). V lost 0 bases and J lost 8, with 11 bases in between. Germline lookup yields CDR1 SGDLS and CDR2 YYNGEE. This CDR3 is built from 13 residues. The CDR3 is CASSVDGRGEAFF. The CDR3 region has the DNA TGTGCCAGCAGCGTAGATGGTAGGGGCGAAGCTTTCTTT.

This chain uses TRBV21-1 with TRBJ2-7; the table gives TRBD2 as D, unverified against the DNA. TRBV21-1 is assigned pseudogene status. CDR3 length: 16 residues. CDR3 DNA: TGTGCCAGCAGCAAGGACCTCCGGGGAACACCCTACGAGCAGTACGTC. Protein product: CASSKDLRGTPYEQYV.

The rearrangement joins TRBV7-9 to TRBJ1-3; the match to TRBD1 covers 9 bases. The CDR3 spans 17 residues. The V gene's germline CDR1 is SEHNR and CDR2 FQNEAQ (reference sequence). V lost 5 bases, J lost 4 bases, and 12 bases stayed unmatched. In nucleotides, the CDR3 is TGTGCCAGCAGCGGAGGTGGGACAGGGATTGTAGGAAACACCATATATTTT. This sequence encodes CASSGGGTGIVGNTIYF.

V is TRBV5-1 and J is TRBJ2-2, with D possibly TRBD1 on 6 matching bases. Deletions cut 0 bases from V and 4 bases from J, with 13 bases between. This CDR3 spans 16 amino acids. In germline, CDR1 is SGHRS, CDR2 YFSETQ. The CDR3 reads CASSLARQGITGELFF. In DNA, the CDR3 is TGCGCCAGCAGCTTGGCCAGGCAGGGGATCACCGGGGAGCTGTTTTTT.

The genes are TRBV2 and TRBJ2-7; 8 nucleotides align to TRBD1. Germline V gives CDR1 SNHLY, CDR2 FYNNEI. Losses at the gene ends were 6 bases for V and 0 bases for J; bases not matched to a gene: 4. The CDR3 has 14 residues. CDR3 sequence reads: CASSGDRNSYEQYF. CDR3 in DNA: TGTGCCAGCAGCGGGGACAGGAACTCCTACGAGCAGTACTTC.

The chain employs TRBV29-1 and TRBJ1-1, with D maybe TRBD1 (6 bases). Looked up from germline, CDR1 is SQVTM and CDR2 is ANQGSEA. V was pared by 6 bases and J by 5 bases, with 19 bases between. The CDR3 extends over 14 amino acids. The CDR3 sequence is CSVMGPGVKTEAFF. The CDR3 nucleotides are TGCAGCGTAATGGGGCCAGGGGTTAAAACTGAAGCTTTCTTT.

The chain recombines TRBV24-1 with TRBJ2-7, with TRBD2 matching 12 bases. V dropped 4 bases and J dropped 5; count of bases not matched to a gene: 11. CDR1 is KGHDR, CDR2 SFDVKD, per germline. The CDR3 consists of 17 residues. CDR3 DNA sequence: TGTGCCACCAGTGACAGGACTAGCGGGATATTGGGACACGAGCAGTACTTC. Its protein is CATSDRTSGILGHEQYF.

The V and J genes are TRBV19 and TRBJ2-1, with TRBD2 matching over 8 bases. The CDR3 is made up of 14 amino acids. V lost 7 bases to trimming and J lost 1 base; unmatched junction nucleotides: 3. Germline CDR1 and CDR2: LNHDA and SQIVND (reference sequence). CDR3 loop: CASKTSVSYNEQFF. The DNA for the CDR3 is TGTGCCAGTAAGACTAGCGTTTCCTACAATGAGCAGTTCTTC.

This clone was seen only once. This chain connects TRBV6-5 to TRBJ2-5; TRBD2 might be the D (6 bases). V lost 3 bases and J lost 1, with 9 bases in between. Germline CDR1 MNHEY, CDR2 SVGAGI. The CDR3 loop spans 14 amino acids. CDR3 DNA sequence: TGTGCCAGCAGTTATAGCGGTCCCCAAGAGACCCAGTACTTC. It encodes CASSYSGPQETQYF.

The rearrangement links TRBV10-1 to TRBJ2-1; no definite D call. Per germline, CDR1 WNHNN and CDR2 SYGVQD (reference sequence). The CDR3 length is 11 residues. Trimming removed 2 bases from V and 7 bases from J, with 3 bases in between. As DNA, the CDR3 is TGCGCCAGCAGTGAGCTGAATGAGCAGTTCTTC. Protein: CASSELNEQFF.

About this clone: The sample holds other DNA sequences that translate to the same CDR3. The V and J genes are TRBV5-1 and TRBJ2-1; D gene ambiguous. The CDR3 consists of 13 residues. Per germline, CDR1 SGHRS and CDR2 YFSETQ. Trimming took off 0 bases at V and 4 bases at J, with 5 bases between the two ends. The CDR3 loop is CASSLGQYNEQFF. CDR3 nucleotide sequence: TGCGCCAGCAGCTTGGGCCAGTACAATGAGCAGTTCTTC. Looking up the rest from reference TRBV5-1 and TRBJ2-1 gives the full variable domain: KAGVTQTPRYLIKTRGQQVTLSCSPISGHRSVSWYQQTPGQGLQFLFEYFSETQRNKGNFPGRFSGRQFSNSRSEMNVSTLELGDSALYLCASSLGQYNEQFFGPGTRLTVL.

The chain combines TRBV7-2 with TRBJ2-5; 12 nucleotides match TRBD2. Germline CDR1 is SGHTA and CDR2 is FQGNSA. V was clipped by 2 bases and J by 0 bases; unmatched bases: 4. This CDR3 is built from 17 residues. For the CDR3, the DNA is TGTGCCAGCAGCTTATATGGGACTAGCGGGTACCAAGAGACCCAGTACTTC. As protein: CASSLYGTSGYQETQYF.

The chain has TRBV21-1 and TRBJ2-7; the listed D gene, TRBD2, was not tested against the DNA. TRBV21-1 is assigned pseudogene status. This CDR3 has 16 residues. The CDR3 DNA reads as TGTGCCAGCAGCGCCCGGGGACGTAGCGGGACTTACGAGCAGTACGTC. This gives the protein CASSARGRSGTYEQYV.

Remarks on this clone: At one of its ends the junction is not consistent with the germline gene, which may arise from a read error. The V call is TRBV5-1, the J call TRBJ1-2, with a tentative D call TRBD1 (5 bases). CDR1 SGHRS and CDR2 YFSETQ come from the germline V gene. The CDR3 consists of 14 residues. The CDR3 coding sequence is TGCGCCAGCAGGTTGGAGGTTCAGGGCTATGGCTACACCTTC. This sequence encodes CASRLEVQGYGYTF.

V is TRBV9 and J is TRBJ2-1, with TRBD2 matching over 8 bases. Germline values: CDR1 SGDLS, CDR2 YYNGEE. The length of the CDR3 is 19 residues. V shed 7 bases, J shed 0 bases, and the junction held 18 bases outside the gene matches. The CDR3 loop is CASAPRVAGFTNSYNEQFF. Written as DNA, the CDR3 is TGTGCCAGCGCCCCTCGGGTAGCGGGATTTACCAACTCCTACAATGAGCAGTTCTTC. The full variable domain, in which reference TRBV9 and TRBJ2-1 provide the parts outside the CDR3, is DSGVTQTPKHLITATGQRVTLRCSPRSGDLSVYWYQQSLDQGLQFLIQYYNGEERAKGNILERFSAQQFPDLHSELNLSSLELGDSALYFCASAPRVAGFTNSYNEQFFGPGTRLTVL.

The chain recombines TRBV25-1 with TRBJ2-7; a weak D match, TRBD2 (6 bases). The V end was cut by 3 bases, the J end by 5 bases, with 11 bases between. Looked up from germline, CDR1 is MGHDK and CDR2 is SYGVNS. The CDR3 covers 13 residues. CDR3 sequence reads: CASSDPGVDEQYF. The CDR3 nucleotides read TGTGCCAGCAGTGATCCGGGGGTTGACGAGCAGTACTTC.

There are many counts of this clone. This sequence joins TRBV12-3 or TRBV12-4 and TRBJ1-1; 10 bases map to TRBD1. The V and J ends lost 6 bases and 7 bases, in that order; junction bases with no gene match: 5. The CDR3 totals 13 residues. The CDR3 DNA is TGTGCCAGCAGCACGACAGGGGGCGATGAAGCTTTCTTT. Its protein is CASSTTGGDEAFF.

This clone has only a few counts. V and J are TRBV6-2 or TRBV6-3 and TRBJ1-2, with D possibly TRBD1 on 5 matching bases. Trimming pared 0 bases from V and 7 bases from J, leaving 12 bases between. Germline CDR1 and CDR2: MNHEY and SVGEGT. The CDR3 runs to 14 residues. This chain's CDR3 is CASSYSGGASGYTF. The CDR3 DNA reads as TGTGCCAGCAGTTACTCTGGCGGGGCGAGTGGCTACACCTTC.

The chain joins TRBV27 to TRBJ1-2; maybe TRBD1 (5 bases). CDR1 MNHEY and CDR2 SMNVEV come from the germline V gene (reference sequence). CDR3 size: 14 residues. Trimming took off 3 bases at V and 5 bases at J, with 13 bases between the two ends. The CDR3: CASSFGGGRYGYTF. The CDR3 bases are TGTGCCAGCAGTTTCGGCGGGGGGAGGTATGGCTACACCTTC.

J is TRBJ1-5 and V is TRBV10-2, with 9 nucleotides matching TRBD1. CDR3 length: 15 residues. CDR1 is WSHSY, CDR2 SAAADI, per germline. Trimming cost V 6 bases and J 1 base; bases outside gene matches: 4. CDR3 sequence reads: CASRGQGRSNQPQHF. CDR3 in DNA: TGCGCCAGCAGGGGACAGGGCAGGAGCAATCAGCCCCAGCATTTT.

The chain carries TRBV21-1 and TRBJ2-7; the D call of TRBD1 is as the table states it, not checked on the DNA. TRBV21-1 is termed a pseudogene. The CDR3 runs 17 residues. The CDR3 sequence: CASSRGSGNKGDYEQYV. Written as DNA, the CDR3 is TGTGCCAGCAGCAGAGGGTCTGGGAACAAGGGGGATTACGAGCAGTACGTC.

This sequence joins TRBV5-6 and TRBJ1-5; 10 bases are shared with TRBD1. There are 17 residues in the CDR3. Germline CDR1 reads SGHDT; CDR2 reads YYEEEE. V dropped 3 bases and J dropped 3; count of bases not matched to a gene: 9. CDR3 DNA: TGTGCCAGCAGCTCTAGACAGGGGGCCTTTCTCAATCAGCCCCAGCATTTT. This codes for CASSSRQGAFLNQPQHF.

This sequence joins TRBV11-3 and TRBJ2-1; D is perhaps TRBD1 (6 bases). Germline values: CDR1 SGHNT, CDR2 YENEEA. V lost 4 bases and J 6 bases, leaving 16 bases between the germline ends. This CDR3 has 15 amino acids. The CDR3 coding sequence is TGTGCCAGCAGCTCCTACCTGGACAGAAGCAATGAGCAGTTCTTC. Protein sequence: CASSSYLDRSNEQFF.